A selection of T cell receptor beta chains follows, all from one sample in a study of T-cell reconstitution after alpha-beta-depleted transplantation in children. TCRdb reprocessed the PCR reads with MiXCR, giving one entry per CDR3 protein. The sample gives 900,000 or so distinct CDR3 sequences, under 20% of which show up once; roughly 5% is in the top ten. The sample was PBMCs, mostly from graft donor cells, taken 360 days after TCRalphabeta/CD19-depleted stem cell transplant. All receptors come from a male patient aged 10 to 17 who had a stem cell transplant for acute lymphoblastic leukemia, so the T cells may come from the graft donor. Both conserved end residues are part of each CDR3. A D gene is named only where the DNA matches it firmly. Clone size is not always given. Where it is, it says once, few, many or a class for expanded clones.

J	V	D	size	DNA	CDR3
TRBJ1-2	TRBV5-1	NA	NA	TGCGCCAGCAGCCTCTGGGTCAAGGAGAGTGGCTACACCTTC	CASSLWVKESGYTF
TRBJ2-1	TRBV5-1	TRBD1	many	TGCGCCAGCAGAACCTACAGGGGCCCGAGCTCCTACAATGAGCAGTTCTTC	CASRTYRGPSSYNEQFF
TRBJ2-3	TRBV6-2/TRBV6-3	NA	few	TGTGCCAGCAGTTATCGACAGGACAGATATACGCAGTATTTT	CASSYRQDRYTQYF
TRBJ2-5	TRBV2	NA	few	TGTGCCAGCAGTGATGCTTGGCTAGTGGGTCAAGAGACCCAGTACTTC	CASSDAWLVGQETQYF
TRBJ1-4	TRBV7-2	TRBD1	many	TGTGCCAGCAGCTCTGACAGGGGTCGCGAAAAACTGTTTTTT	CASSSDRGREKLFF
TRBJ1-3	TRBV21-1	NA	few	TGTGCCAGCAGGAGGTGGGGAAACACCATATATTTT	CASRRWGNTIYF
TRBJ2-2	TRBV7-3	NA	NA	TGTGCCAGCAGCCGCAATCTGGACACCGGGGAGCTGTTTTTT	CASSRNLDTGELFF
TRBJ2-1	TRBV5-1	NA	NA	TGCGCCAGCAGCCCCGAGAGCCTAAACTCCTACAATGAGCAGTTCTTC	CASSPESLNSYNEQFF
TRBJ2-7	TRBV7-9	NA	NA	TGTGCCAGCAGCTTAGCTAGTTTCTCCTACGAGCAGTACTTC	CASSLASFSYEQYF
TRBJ2-3	TRBV29-1	TRBD2	NA	TGCAGCGTTCCACACAAGGGACGACTTGCGGGAGGGCGGGGATTGGATACGCAGTATTTT	CSVPHKGRLAGGRGLDTQYF
TRBJ1-1	TRBV6-6	NA	few	TGTGCCAGCTCATGGGGGGGCGGAACTGAAGCTTTCTTT	CASSWGGGTEAFF
TRBJ2-2	TRBV5-1	TRBD2	NA	TGCGCCAGCAGCTTGCCAGCGGGAGCTCGGGGGGAGCTGTTTTTT	CASSLPAGARGELFF
TRBJ1-1	TRBV20-1	NA	NA	TGCAGTGCCCCCCTCGAAGGCAGGTGGAACACTGAAGCTTTCTTT	CSAPLEGRWNTEAFF
TRBJ1-1	TRBV21-1	NA	NA	TGTGCCAGCAGCAAAGGGGGCCAGGGGTCGGACACTGAAGCTTTCTTT	CASSKGGQGSDTEAFF
TRBJ2-6	TRBV12-3/TRBV12-4	NA	few	TGTGCCAGCAGTGCCCCCTTGGGACCTTCTTTCTCTGGGGCCAACGTCCTGACTTTC	CASSAPLGPSFSGANVLTF
TRBJ2-1	TRBV20-1	TRBD2	few	TGCAGTGCTAGAGATCCTAGCGGGACGGATGACAATGAGCAGTTCTTC	CSARDPSGTDDNEQFF
TRBJ2-4	TRBV10-3	NA	NA	TGTGCCATCAGCGGAAGGAGGGGAGCCAAAAACATTCAGTACTTC	CAISGRRGAKNIQYF
TRBJ2-7	TRBV15	TRBD2	many	TGTGCCACCAGCAGAGATCCGGCTAGCGGCTACGAGCAGTACTTC	CATSRDPASGYEQYF
TRBJ2-7	TRBV4-1	TRBD2	many	TGCGCCAGCAGCGACGGGACTAGCGGAGCCTACGAGCAGTACTTC	CASSDGTSGAYEQYF
TRBJ2-7	TRBV27	NA	NA	TGTGCCAGCAGTTTCCTGGGATCTGGCTACGAGCAGTACTTC	CASSFLGSGYEQYF
TRBJ2-2	TRBV5-1	NA	many	TGCGCCAGCAGCTTGGCGTTTTTGTACACCGGGGAGCTGTTTTTT	CASSLAFLYTGELFF
TRBJ2-2	TRBV6-5	NA	few	TGTGCCACCATGGAGGGTACCGGGGAGCTGTTTTTT	CATMEGTGELFF
TRBJ1-2	TRBV29-1	TRBD1	many	TGCAGCTCCGACAGGGATTCGAGCTATGGCTACACCTTC	CSSDRDSSYGYTF
TRBJ2-5	TRBV5-1	NA	NA	TGCGCCAGCAGCAACTATAACAGGGTTGAGACCCAGTACTTC	CASSNYNRVETQYF
TRBJ2-1	TRBV7-2	NA	NA	TGTGCCAGCAGCCGCCTGGGGAACCCCTACAATGAGCAGTTCTTC	CASSRLGNPYNEQFF
TRBJ2-5	TRBV10-3	TRBD2	NA	TGTGCCATCAGTGAGGGGAGTGGCGGGAGGCCACAAGAGACCCAGTACTTC	CAISEGSGGRPQETQYF
TRBJ2-7	TRBV12-3/TRBV12-4	NA	few	TGTGCCAGCAGTTTATGGGCCAAGCAGTACTTC	CASSLWAKQYF
TRBJ2-1	TRBV4-1	NA	NA	TGCGCCAGCAGCCATCTTAGCTCCTACAATGAGCAGTTCTTC	CASSHLSSYNEQFF
TRBJ1-1	TRBV29-1	NA	NA	TGCAGCCCGGTTCGGGGGGCAGGCACTGAAGCTTTCTTT	CSPVRGAGTEAFF